These T cell receptor beta chains were read from a single sample in a study of blood T cell repertoires in COVID-19. The data were produced by immunoSEQ multiplex PCR, yet TCRdb's version contains in-frame clones alone and is incomplete. The table includes approximately 190,000 clones, roughly 86% detected once. Sequencing was performed on PBMCs or T cells enriched from blood (not recorded which). The receptors stem from a woman aged 35 to 49 in a cohort exposed to, infected with or recovered from COVID-19 (not recorded which). CDR3s leave out the opening cysteine and the closing phenylalanine or tryptophan. Each record gives: V gene, J gene, clone size, CDR3 protein. Rows may omit the clone size; those that give it use once, few, many or a size class.

TRBV4-2,TRBJ1-1,.,ASSQEGQGRNTEAF
TRBV13,TRBJ2-3,.,ASSQGLNTQY
TRBV2,TRBJ1-1,.,ASSIQGREAF
TRBV19,TRBJ2-2,.,ASRREEAGPNTGELF
TRBV6-1,TRBJ1-3,.,ASSELATSWDTIY
TRBV4-1,TRBJ2-7,.,ASSQGEIREQY
TRBV19,TRBJ1-6,.,ASSIARGNSPLH
TRBV2,TRBJ2-7,once,ASRAIGSREQY
TRBV10-1,TRBJ2-3,.,ASSQRLAVSTDTQY
TRBV5-1,TRBJ1-1,.,ASSPRGTEAF
TRBV9,TRBJ1-1,.,ASHRLPNTEAF
TRBV24-1,TRBJ2-7,.,ATTYTSGKGFEQY
TRBV5-1,TRBJ2-6,.,ASSSLGRSSGANVLT
TRBV5-1,TRBJ1-1,.,ASSVGRGTEAF